These 2 T cell receptor beta chains were sequenced from one sample in a study of T cells in Graves' hyperthyroidism and ophthalmopathy. The TCR beta CDR3 regions underwent amplification using RNA transcripts as the source. A first-round RT-PCR of the TCR CDR3 used the HTBI primer set. Each CDR3 protein gets one entry after TCRdb re-called the multiplex PCR reads with MiXCR. The table includes about 460,000 distinct CDR3 sequences, approximately 22% detected once. The sample taken for sequencing was blood. Source of these receptors: a woman between 65 and 79 years old with Graves' ophthalmopathy.

On this clonotype itself: This CDR3 fails to terminate in the conserved phenylalanine or tryptophan, so it likely reflects a read error. The chain uses TRBV5-1 and TRBJ1-5; 9 bases agree with TRBD1. Per germline, CDR1 SGHRS and CDR2 YFSETQ. Germline trimming cut 0 bases from V and 7 bases from J; bases unmatched to any gene: 2. The CDR3 is 14 residues long. The CDR3 loop reads CASSLGQGDQPQHL. As DNA, the CDR3 is TGCGCCAGCAGCTTGGGACAGGGGGACCAGCCCCAGCATCTT.

This clonotype was counted a few times. The chain couples TRBV20-1 to TRBJ2-7, with 9 bases identical to TRBD2. With 4 bases clipped from V and 5 bases from J, the junction kept 15 bases outside the gene matches. There are 16 residues in the CDR3. Germline loops: CDR1 DFQATT, CDR2 SNEGSKA (reference sequence). The CDR3 bases are TGCAGTGCTAACCAACTACTAGACAGCGGGAGGAACGAGCAGTACTTC. It encodes CSANQLLDSGRNEQYF.